The subject of this entry is one T cell receptor beta chain. This entry belongs to a study of CD8 T cells in Susac syndrome. The CDR3 totals 14 residues. Germline assignment: CDR1 MGHRA and CDR2 YSYEKL. Trimming removed 4 bases from V and 8 bases from J, with 15 bases in between. High-throughput TCR beta sequencing covered peripheral CD8+ and CD4+ T cells. Stable or active relapsing-remitting multiple sclerosis, untreated and meeting revised McDonald criteria, defined the controls. Negative isolation was applied to CD8+ and CD4+ T cells, and FACS enrichment was applied to TEMRA cells. The authors reverse transcribed roughly 0.5 to 1 ug RNA with random hexamers. With immunoSEQ multiplex PCR, TCR beta CDR3 was amplified across 54 Vbeta and 13 Jbeta. TCRdb reanalysed the immunoSEQ multiplex PCR reads using MiXCR and keeps one entry per CDR3 protein. The data contain approximately 220,000 distinct CDR3 sequences, 95% of them seen just once; the ten biggest clones take up about 0.08%.

The TCR comes from a human donor with multiple sclerosis. The rearrangement joins TRBV4-1 to TRBJ1-5; D is perhaps TRBD1 (6 bases). The sample taken for sequencing was CD4+ T cells from PBMCs. The CDR3 DNA sequence: TGCGCCAGCAGCCTTATCACAGGGAACGAGCCCCAGCATTTT. This gives the protein CASSLITGNEPQHF.